This record covers a single TCR beta chain. Its antigen is still unknown. Isolation of CD4+ naive, central memory, regulatory and stem cell-like memory cells was achieved by sorting via CD45RO/CCR7/CD25/CD127/CD95/CD27. Each sorted fraction was over 95% pure. The entirety of the isolated RNA underwent reverse transcription, so expressed TCRB transcripts were sequenced. Reads from naive, central memory and regulatory T cell samples averaged around 3.6 million. Libraries were prepared by immunoSEQ multiplex PCR; TCRdb keeps only in-frame clonotypes and omits some of them. Here the sample spans hundreds of thousands of clones, about a tenth being singletons. Germline assignment: CDR1 SGHNT and CDR2 YYREEE (reference sequence). This CDR3 spans 15 amino acids. V was clipped by 0 bases and J by 5 bases; unmatched bases: 4. This sample stems from a study of beta chain features in type 1 diabetes. General study points: Moderate but significant shortening of TCRB CDR3s was recorded in all four CD4+ subsets from Type 1 diabetes patients. With patients and controls alike, PCR might favor shorter templates to an equal degree.

This chain links TRBV5-4 with TRBJ1-2, with 10 bases matching TRBD1. The sequence was collected from a man aged 25-45 years with type 1 diabetes. Material: naive CD4+ T cells from blood. CDR3 bases: TGTGCCAGCAGCTTGGCCGGGACAGGGGCATATGGCTACACCTTC. Translated: CASSLAGTGAYGYTF.